The subject of this entry is one T cell receptor (beta chain). The data derive from a study of post-analysis software for immune sequencing data. The wider study: Multiple sclerosis in the patients followed relapsing-remitting, secondary progressive and progressive-relapsing courses.

Researchers reported that TCR beta cDNA libraries carried unique molecular identifiers. Via MiXCR, TCRdb re-called the PCR reads, giving one row per CDR3 protein. The data contain approximately 630,000 distinct CDR3 sequences, over 45% of them singletons. This TCR was recovered from a girl aged 2 to 9 with multiple sclerosis. The sequenced material came from blood.

CDR3 coding DNA: TGTGCCACCAGTGGGGCGGGACCTCAGGATACGCAGTATTTT. Translation: CATSGAGPQDTQYF. V gene TRBV24-1 combines with J gene TRBJ2-3; a possible D gene is TRBD2 (6 bases). The CDR3 length is 14 residues. Germline CDR1 and CDR2: KGHDR and SFDVKD. Trimming took 5 bases from V and 6 from J, leaving 14 bases between them.